This TCR beta chain was identified in a study of shared clonotypes between healthy human individuals. Regarding the study as a whole: Across subsets, estimated richness was generally greater for naive than for memory populations. Around 5% of naive CD4 clonotypes were common to a handful of donors.

This clone occurred many times. Its antigen remains unknown. The length of the CDR3 is 18 residues. Germline CDR1 is MNHEY and CDR2 is SMNVEV (reference sequence). Unmatched junction bases numbered 12, after V lost 3 bases and J lost 0 bases. Data came from immunoSEQ multiplex PCR; TCRdb stores just in-frame clones and leaves some out. The data show 700,000 or so clones, approximately 79% seen once. Sequenced: memory CD4+ T cells sorted from blood. Documented subset: CD45RA-negative fraction. The sequence was obtained from a woman in her twenties or thirties in good health. V usage is TRBV27 and J usage is TRBJ2-3; 7 nucleotides agree with TRBD2. CDR3 loop: CASSFKRDSVSSTDTQYF. Here the CDR3 DNA reads TGTGCCAGCAGTTTTAAGCGGGACTCCGTTTCTAGCACAGATACGCAGTATTTT.